This T cell receptor beta chain was identified during a study of blood T cell repertoires in COVID-19. Study-level information: T cells, B-cell-depleted T cells, or PBMCs supplied cDNA or gDNA.

The V gene lost 1 base and the J gene lost 3 bases, with 11 bases spanning the gap. The CDR3 consists of 14 residues. Germline V CDR1 and CDR2: SGHKS, YYEKEE (reference sequence). Under the authors' procedure: Reference gene primers were amplified, and this amplification served to estimate nucleated cell counts. Some clones are missing from TCRdb's copy, which holds only in-frame ones; the method was immunoSEQ multiplex PCR. From that table come the V and J calls and clone size; the DNA was used to work out D and trimming. The data hold 200,000 to 300,000 clones, with 86% observed a single time. V and J are TRBV5-5 and TRBJ2-7; unclear D gene. This receptor was taken from a woman in her 40s with acute COVID-19. Sequenced sample: PBMCs or T cells enriched from blood (not recorded which). This CDR3 reads CASSLTPQYYEQYF. In DNA form, the CDR3 reads TGTGCCAGCAGCTTGACCCCCCAGTACTACGAGCAGTACTTC.